Shown below are 6 T cell receptor beta chains from a single sample sequenced in a study of PD-L1 blockade in urothelial cancer. Clones were sequenced by immunoSEQ multiplex PCR, and TCRdb holds only the in-frame ones, with some missing. Of around 100,000 clones in the sample, about nine tenths were seen once. The sample was PBMCs, taken around atezolizumab (anti-PD-L1) treatment. The receptor set was obtained from a woman at least 80 years old with urothelial cancer.

The chain employs TRBV28 and TRBJ2-7, with D perhaps TRBD1 (6 bases). The CDR3 contains 14 residues. Germline CDR1 MDHEN, CDR2 SYDVKM. V was pared by 7 bases and J by 5 bases, with 18 bases between. The CDR3 DNA follows: TGTGCCAGCATGCATGAAGGGGGTGGCCACGAGCAGTACTTC. It specifies CASMHEGGGHEQYF. Full variable domain (rest looked up from reference TRBV28 and TRBJ2-7): DVKVTQSSRYLVKRTGEKVFLECVQDMDHENMFWYRQDPGLGLRLIYFSYDVKMKEKGDIPEGYSVSREKKERFSLILESASTNQTSMYLCASMHEGGGHEQYFGPGTRLTVT.

The CDR3 here is CASRAPGTGELFF. CDR3 nucleotide sequence: TGCGCCAGCAGGGCCCCAGGCACCGGGGAGCTGTTTTTT. V usage is TRBV5-1 and J usage is TRBJ2-2, with D uncertain. In germline, CDR1 is SGHRS, CDR2 YFSETQ. Deletions cut 5 bases from V and 4 bases from J, with 9 bases between. CDR3 length equals 13 residues.

The chain combines TRBV6-1 with TRBJ1-1, with D possibly matching TRBD1 (5 bases). The V end was cut by 9 bases, the J end by 0 bases, with 11 bases between. The CDR3 is 13 residues long. Germline CDR1 MNHNS, CDR2 SASEGT. This chain's CDR3 is CASTIGVNTEAFF. The CDR3 DNA is TGTGCCAGTACGATAGGGGTGAACACTGAAGCTTTCTTT.

This clone was observed once. This rearrangement joins TRBV2 to TRBJ1-2; D remains unclear. V lost 8 bases, J lost 4 bases, and 20 bases lay in between. There are 15 residues in the CDR3. Germline assignment: CDR1 SNHLY and CDR2 FYNNEI. The CDR3 reads CASGGKGSVGYGYTF. DNA of the CDR3: TGTGCCAGCGGAGGGAAAGGGTCAGTAGGCTATGGCTACACCTTC.

The chain uses TRBV7-2 and TRBJ1-4; D ambiguous. V lost 5 bases, J lost 8 bases, and 12 bases lay in between. CDR1 is SGHTA, CDR2 FQGNSA, per germline. This CDR3 has 13 residues. CDR3: CASSAAGGEKLFF. The CDR3 coding sequence is TGTGCCAGCAGCGCCGCGGGAGGGGAAAAACTGTTTTTT.

This chain uses TRBV5-1 with TRBJ1-1; 7 nucleotides match TRBD1. Germline V gene data show CDR1 as SGHRS and CDR2 as YFSETQ. The CDR3 runs to 14 residues. J was trimmed by 4 bases and V by 4 bases; bases with no gene match: 7. DNA of the CDR3: TGCGCCAGCAGCGACTCAGGGGGTGGCACTGAAGCTTTCTTT. It yields the protein CASSDSGGGTEAFF.